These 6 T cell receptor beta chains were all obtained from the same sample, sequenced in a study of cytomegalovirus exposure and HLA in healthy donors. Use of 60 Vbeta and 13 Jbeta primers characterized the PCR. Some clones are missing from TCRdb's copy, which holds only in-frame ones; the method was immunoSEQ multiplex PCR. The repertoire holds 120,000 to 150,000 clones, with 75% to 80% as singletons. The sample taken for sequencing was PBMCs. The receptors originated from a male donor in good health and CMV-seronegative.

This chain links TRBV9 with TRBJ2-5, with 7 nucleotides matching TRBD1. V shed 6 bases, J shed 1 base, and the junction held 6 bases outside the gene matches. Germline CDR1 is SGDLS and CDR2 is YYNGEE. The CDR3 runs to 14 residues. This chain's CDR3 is CASTHRDSQETQYF. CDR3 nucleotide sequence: TGTGCCAGCACCCACCGGGACAGCCAAGAGACCCAGTACTTC.

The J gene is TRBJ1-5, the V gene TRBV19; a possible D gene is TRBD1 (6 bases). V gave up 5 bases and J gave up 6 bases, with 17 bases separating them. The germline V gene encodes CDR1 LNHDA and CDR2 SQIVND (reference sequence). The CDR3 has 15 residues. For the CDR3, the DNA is TGTGCCAGTAGTCTGACCCTGGGAGGGGGTCAGCCCCAGCATTTT. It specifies CASSLTLGGGQPQHF.

CDR3 sequence reads: CSVDLPGVSSGNTIYF. DNA of the CDR3: TGCAGCGTTGACTTGCCGGGTGTGAGCTCTGGAAACACCATATATTTT. The rearrangement uses TRBV29-1 and TRBJ1-3, with D hard to call. Germline V gives CDR1 SQVTM, CDR2 ANQGSEA. V was pared by 3 bases and J by 0 bases, with 15 bases between. The CDR3 is 16 amino acids. Full variable domain (rest looked up from reference TRBV29-1 and TRBJ1-3): SAVISQKPSRDICQRGTSLTIQCQVDSQVTMMFWYRQQPGQSLTLIATANQGSEATYESGFVIDKFPISRPNLTFSTLTVSNMSPEDSSIYLCSVDLPGVSSGNTIYFGEGSWLTVV.

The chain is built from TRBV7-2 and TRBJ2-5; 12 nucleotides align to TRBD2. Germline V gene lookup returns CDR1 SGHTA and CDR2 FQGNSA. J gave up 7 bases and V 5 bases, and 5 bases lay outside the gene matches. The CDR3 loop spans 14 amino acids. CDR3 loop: CASSELAGGGTQYF. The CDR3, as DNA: TGTGCCAGCAGCGAACTAGCGGGGGGTGGGACCCAGTACTTC.

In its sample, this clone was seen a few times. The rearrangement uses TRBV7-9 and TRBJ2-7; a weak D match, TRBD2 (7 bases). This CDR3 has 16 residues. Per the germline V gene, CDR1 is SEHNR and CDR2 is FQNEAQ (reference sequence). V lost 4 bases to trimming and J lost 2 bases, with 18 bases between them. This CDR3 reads CASSSGAGAAPYEQYF. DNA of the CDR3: TGTGCCAGCAGCTCGGGGGCGGGAGCGGCCCCCTACGAGCAGTACTTC.

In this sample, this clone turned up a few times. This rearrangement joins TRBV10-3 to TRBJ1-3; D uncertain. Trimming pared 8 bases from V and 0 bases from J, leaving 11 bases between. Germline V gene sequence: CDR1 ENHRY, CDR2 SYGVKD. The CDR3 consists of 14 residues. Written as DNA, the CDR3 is TGTGCCATCGCGGTAGGGAGCTCTGGAAACACCATATATTTT. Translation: CAIAVGSSGNTIYF.